This T cell receptor (beta chain) comes out of a study of shared clonotypes between healthy human individuals. Several immunoSEQ plates held equal portions of the genomic DNA taken from each subset. TCRdb's table, derived via immunoSEQ multiplex PCR, lists solely in-frame clones and lacks some. The data show approximately 2.4 million clones, with 90% to 97% seen just once and about 0.13% held by the top ten. V lost 5 bases and J lost 3, with 18 bases in between. The CDR3 is made up of 16 amino acids. The germline V gene has CDR1 MNHEY and CDR2 SMNVEV (reference sequence). V is TRBV27 and J is TRBJ2-3; weak D call: TRBD2 (6 bases). This TCR was recovered from a man aged 18 to 30 in good health. The sequenced sample consisted of naive CD4+ T cells sorted from blood. Subset given: CD45RA+ positively selected. CDR3 in amino acids: CASSAGRSFRTDTQYF. The CDR3 DNA is TGTGCCAGCAGTGCGGGACGATCATTTCGTACAGATACGCAGTATTTT.